Presented here are 11 T cell receptor beta chains from one specimen sequenced in a study of blood T cells in healthy people across ages. It was with a sample-barcoded 5' primer and a J-beta primer mix that a second PCR of about 7 to 12 cycles was run. TCRdb reanalysed the 5' RACE reads using MiXCR and keeps one entry per CDR3 protein. The sample consists of 650,000 to 700,000 distinct CDR3 sequences, about 32% of them appearing once. The sequencing input was blood. The receptors were gathered from a woman of 80 years or more in good health.

As concerns this clonotype: This may be a read error: a much more frequent sequence differs by one nucleotide. This chain uses TRBV27 with TRBJ2-7; no reliable D call. Germline CDR1 reads MNHEY; CDR2 reads SMNVEV (reference sequence). This CDR3 is 15 amino acids long. The CDR3 protein is CASGLFAAAPYEQYF. CDR3 bases: TGTGCCAGCGGTTTATTTGCGGCCGCTCCCTACGAGCAGTACTTC.

This clonotype occurred a few times. The rearrangement joins TRBV29-1 to TRBJ2-7; no firm D call. This CDR3 spans 12 amino acids. The V gene lost 4 bases and the J gene lost 0 bases, with 7 bases spanning the gap. Germline CDR1 and CDR2: SQVTM and ANQGSEA. In DNA form, the CDR3 reads TGCAGCGTTGGTCCCGACTCCTACGAGCAGTACTTC. Translating it yields CSVGPDSYEQYF.

The CDR3 protein is CSARYAGTGRTDTQYF. Written as DNA, the CDR3 is TGCAGTGCTAGATATGCGGGGACTGGACGCACAGATACGCAGTATTTT. J is TRBJ2-3 and V is TRBV20-1; perhaps TRBD2 as D (6 bases). CDR1 is DFQATT and CDR2 is SNEGSKA in the germline V gene (reference sequence). The germline V and J ends were trimmed by 2 bases and 1 base, with 16 bases remaining between them. There are 16 residues in the CDR3.

J is TRBJ1-6 and V is TRBV6-2 or TRBV6-3; TRBD1 is a possible D gene (6 bases). This CDR3 is built from 14 residues. Looked up from germline, CDR1 is MNHEY and CDR2 is SVGEGT. The V end lost 6 bases, the J end lost 7 bases, and 13 bases lay between the germline ends. This CDR3 reads CASRWTEGNSPLHF. The CDR3 DNA reads as TGTGCCAGCAGATGGACAGAGGGGAATTCACCCCTCCACTTT.

This clonotype was found a few times. This chain connects TRBV7-2 to TRBJ2-4; possible D gene TRBD2, 6 bases. The CDR3 sequence is 15 residues long. Trimming took off 0 bases at V and 1 base at J, with 7 bases between the two ends. Per the germline V gene, CDR1 is SGHTA and CDR2 is FQGNSA. CDR3 in amino acids: CASSLAGGAKNIQYF. CDR3 in DNA: TGTGCCAGCAGCTTAGCGGGAGGCGCCAAAAACATTCAGTACTTC.

This clonotype was detected a few times. The chain couples TRBV4-1 to TRBJ1-4; 8 bases are shared with TRBD1. The length of the CDR3 is 16 residues. The germline gives CDR1 MGHRA, CDR2 YSYEKL. J lost 1 base, V lost 4 bases, and 5 bases had no gene match. The CDR3: CASSRGQGETNEKLFF. In DNA, the CDR3 is TGCGCCAGCAGCCGAGGACAGGGAGAAACTAATGAAAAACTGTTTTTT.

The table lists this clonotype with many counts. The chain couples TRBV20-1 to TRBJ2-1; a possible D gene is TRBD1 (6 bases). Germline V lookup: CDR1 DFQATT, CDR2 SNEGSKA (reference sequence). This CDR3 region has 16 residues. V lost 0 bases, J lost 8 bases, and 20 bases lay in between. In nucleotides, the CDR3 is TGCAGTGCTAGAGATCTCGGGACATGGGGCACGGATGAGCAGTTCTTC. It yields the protein CSARDLGTWGTDEQFF.

This clonotype was counted between two and nine times. The CDR3 DNA reads TGTGCCTGGAGTGGGTCGGCAGGGGGGAATGAAAAACTGTTTTTT. Residues: CAWSGSAGGNEKLFF. The chain recombines TRBV30 with TRBJ1-4; 7 bases match TRBD1. From germline, CDR1 is GTSNPN and CDR2 SVGIG (reference sequence). The CDR3 runs to 15 residues. After removal of 1 base from V and 5 bases from J, the junction contained 7 bases not matched to a gene.

The CDR3 sequence is CSVEVVGVQETQYF. The CDR3 nucleotides are TGCAGCGTTGAAGTCGTGGGGGTCCAAGAGACCCAGTACTTC. The chain combines TRBV29-1 with TRBJ2-5; the D call may be TRBD1 or TRBD2 (5 bases each). Germline V gene sequence: CDR1 SQVTM, CDR2 ANQGSEA. The CDR3 has 14 amino acids. The V end was cut by 1 base, the J end by 1 base, with 10 bases between. Full variable domain (remainder filled in from reference TRBV29-1 and TRBJ2-5): SAVISQKPSRDICQRGTSLTIQCQVDSQVTMMFWYRQQPGQSLTLIATANQGSEATYESGFVIDKFPISRPNLTFSTLTVSNMSPEDSSIYLCSVEVVGVQETQYFGPGTRLLVL.

The genes are TRBV7-9 and TRBJ2-4; D call uncertain. There are 16 residues in the CDR3. V shed 5 bases and J shed 3 bases, with 17 bases lying between them. Germline loops: CDR1 SEHNR, CDR2 FQNEAQ (reference sequence). The CDR3 region has the DNA TGTGCCAGCAGCCCAGCCCTTGCGGAAAGCAAAAACATTCAGTACTTC. Translation: CASSPALAESKNIQYF.

This clonotype showed up just a few times. A much larger clonotype is one base distant, so this may be a read error. V usage is TRBV20-1 and J usage is TRBJ2-4, with a weak D call TRBD2 (6 bases). The CDR3 consists of 15 residues. Germline V gene lookup returns CDR1 DFQATT and CDR2 SNEGSKA (reference sequence). The CDR3 protein is CSASDYRRVEDIRYF. The CDR3 region has the DNA TGCAGTGCTAGTGACTACAGGAGGGTTGAGGACATTCGGTACTTC.